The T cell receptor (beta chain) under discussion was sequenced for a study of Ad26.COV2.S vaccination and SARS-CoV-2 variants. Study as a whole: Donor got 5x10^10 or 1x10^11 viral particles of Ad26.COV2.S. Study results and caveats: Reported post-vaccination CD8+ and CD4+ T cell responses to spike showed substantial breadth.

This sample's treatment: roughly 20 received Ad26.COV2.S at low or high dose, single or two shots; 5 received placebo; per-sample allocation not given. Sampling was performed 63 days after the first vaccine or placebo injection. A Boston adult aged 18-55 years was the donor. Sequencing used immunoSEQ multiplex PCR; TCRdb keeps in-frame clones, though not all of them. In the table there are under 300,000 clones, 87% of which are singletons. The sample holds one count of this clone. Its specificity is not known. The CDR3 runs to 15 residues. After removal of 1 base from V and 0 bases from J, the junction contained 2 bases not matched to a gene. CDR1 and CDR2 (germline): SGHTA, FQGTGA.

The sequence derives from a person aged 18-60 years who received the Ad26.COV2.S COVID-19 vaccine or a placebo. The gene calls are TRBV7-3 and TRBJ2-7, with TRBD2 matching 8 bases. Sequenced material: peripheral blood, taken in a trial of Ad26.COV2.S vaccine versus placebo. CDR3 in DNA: TGTGCCAGCAGCTTAAGCGGGGGGACCTCCTACGAGCAGTACTTC. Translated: CASSLSGGTSYEQYF.